This T cell receptor (beta chain) is from a study of cytomegalovirus exposure and HLA in healthy donors. Findings of the study overall: The authors listed 150 to 200 TCR beta chains as cytomegalovirus-associated. It was confirmed in vitro that a few of the CMV-associated chains were specific for CMV antigens.

V was trimmed by 6 bases and J by 7 bases, leaving 13 bases between them. This CDR3 contains 14 residues. The V gene's germline CDR1 is MNHEY and CDR2 SVGAGI. Primers included in the PCR were 60 Vbeta and 13 Jbeta primers. Clones were sequenced by immunoSEQ multiplex PCR, and TCRdb holds only the in-frame ones, with some missing. The repertoire table contains about 140,000 clones. A word on this clone: What it binds is not known.

This chain uses TRBV6-5 with TRBJ1-6, with D possibly TRBD1 on 6 matching bases. Input material: PBMCs. This clonotype was obtained from a woman aged 18-29 years in good health and CMV-seronegative. The CDR3: CASSEQGWNSPLHF. The CDR3 nucleotides are TGTGCCAGCAGCGAACAGGGATGGAATTCACCCCTCCACTTT.